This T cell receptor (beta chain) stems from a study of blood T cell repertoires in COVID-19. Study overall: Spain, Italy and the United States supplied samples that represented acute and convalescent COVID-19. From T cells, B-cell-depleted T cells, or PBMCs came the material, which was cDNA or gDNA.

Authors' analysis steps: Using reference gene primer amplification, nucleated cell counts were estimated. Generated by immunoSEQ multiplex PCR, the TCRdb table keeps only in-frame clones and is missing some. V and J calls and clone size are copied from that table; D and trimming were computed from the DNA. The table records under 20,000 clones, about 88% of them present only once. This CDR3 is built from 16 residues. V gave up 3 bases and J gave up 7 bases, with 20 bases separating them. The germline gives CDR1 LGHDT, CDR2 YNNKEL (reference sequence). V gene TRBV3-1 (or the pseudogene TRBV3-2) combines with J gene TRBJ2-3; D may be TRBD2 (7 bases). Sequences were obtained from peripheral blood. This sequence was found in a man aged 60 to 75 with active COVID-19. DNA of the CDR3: TGTGCCAGCAGCCAGTCCTGGGAGGGGGGGCCAAATACGCAGTATTTT. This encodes CASSQSWEGGPNTQYF.